This TCR beta chain was recorded in a study of molecular identifiers for immune sequencing clone quantification. This clonotype was counted at least ten times. The use of previously described methods and listed TCR primers produced the bulk TCR libraries. TCRdb fed the PCR reads into MiXCR, producing one record per CDR3 protein. Of tens of thousands of distinct CDR3 sequences listed, around 20% were seen once; the top ten hold about 0.85%. Sequences were obtained from naive CD8+ T cells from blood, with Jurkat cell RNA spiked in. Indicated subset: FACS-sorted CD8+CD4-CCR7+CD45RA+ naive T cells. The TCR originated in a human donor in good health. Some libraries in this study had Jurkat cell RNA spiked in.

The CDR3 loop reads CASKPSIEETQYF. In DNA, the CDR3 is TGCGCCAGCAAGCCTAGCATCGAAGAGACCCAGTACTTC. V usage is TRBV10-2 and J usage is TRBJ2-5, with D possibly TRBD2 on 5 matching bases. CDR1 and CDR2 from the germline V gene are WSHSY and SAAADI. V lost 7 bases to trimming and J lost 3 bases, with 12 bases between them. The CDR3 is 13 residues long.